The present T cell receptor (beta chain) was sequenced within a study of blood T cells in healthy people across ages. Study-wide findings and caveats: A greater number of naive CD4+ cells and higher diversity distinguished long-lived donors from aged donors.

This clonotype was counted once. What it binds is not known. Then a second PCR, running roughly 6 to 11 cycles, was carried out with a sample-barcoded 5' primer and a J-beta primer mix. TCRdb recomputed calls from the 5' RACE reads with MiXCR, one row per CDR3 protein. The table has approximately 800,000 distinct CDR3 sequences, 46% seen once. What was sequenced was blood. The sequence was obtained from a man older than 75 in good health.

CDR3: CASSQNPEKGGMADTQYF. Here the CDR3 DNA reads TGTGCCAGCAGCCAAAATCCGGAGAAAGGGGGCATGGCAGATACGCAGTATTTT. The chain employs TRBV4-2 and TRBJ2-3, with 7 nucleotides matching TRBD1. Per germline, CDR1 LGHNA and CDR2 YNFKEQ. The V gene end was trimmed by 2 bases and the J gene end by 4 bases; junction bases not matched to a gene: 15. The CDR3 sequence is 18 residues long.